One and the same sample provided the 7 T cell receptor beta chains below, sequenced in a study of beta chain features in type 1 diabetes. Every bit of the isolated RNA underwent reverse transcription, so sequencing read expressed TCRB transcripts. TCRdb's copy holds only in-frame clones and misses some; the assay was immunoSEQ multiplex PCR. The table lists approximately 84,000 clones, 30% to 35% of them singletons. Sample: stem cell memory CD4+ T cells from blood. All receptors derive from a woman aged 18-29 years in good health.

The chain carries TRBV7-2 and TRBJ1-2; D might be TRBD1 (5 bases). Trimming took 5 bases from V and 1 from J, leaving 14 bases between them. The V gene's germline CDR1 is SGHTA and CDR2 FQGNSA. This CDR3 has 15 residues. DNA of the CDR3: TGTGCCAGCAGCCTCTTCCTGACAGTTAACTATGGCTACACCTTC. Encoded protein: CASSLFLTVNYGYTF.

This clone came up a few times. The V call is TRBV5-1, the J call TRBJ2-7; possible D gene TRBD1, 6 bases. V was shortened by 3 bases and J by 6 bases, with 19 bases between the two germline ends. Germline values: CDR1 SGHRS, CDR2 YFSETQ. The CDR3 is 15 amino acids. CDR3 sequence: CASSSGRAGEIEQYF. CDR3 sequence (DNA): TGCGCCAGCAGCTCGGGGCGGGCAGGGGAGATCGAGCAGTACTTC. Based on the CDR3 plus reference TRBV5-1 and TRBJ2-7, the full variable domain is KAGVTQTPRYLIKTRGQQVTLSCSPISGHRSVSWYQQTPGQGLQFLFEYFSETQRNKGNFPGRFSGRQFSNSRSEMNVSTLELGDSALYLCASSSGRAGEIEQYFGPGTRLTVT.

This clone came up a few times. The chain is built from TRBV11-2 and TRBJ2-4, with TRBD2 matching over 9 bases. This CDR3 region has 17 residues. CDR1 is SGHAT, CDR2 FQNNGV, per germline. Unmatched junction bases numbered 5, after V lost 1 base and J lost 1 base. The CDR3 reads CASSLVAGGSAKNIQYF. In DNA form, the CDR3 reads TGTGCCAGCAGCTTAGTTGCGGGGGGGTCGGCCAAAAACATTCAGTACTTC. Complete variable domain (other parts from reference TRBV11-2 and TRBJ2-4): EAGVAQSPRYKIIEKRQSVAFWCNPISGHATLYWYQQILGQGPKLLIQFQNNGVVDDSQLPKDRFSAERLKGVDSTLKIQPAKLEDSAVYLCASSLVAGGSAKNIQYFGAGTRLSVL.

The chain carries TRBV7-8 and TRBJ1-5, with D uncertain. The V end was cut by 3 bases, the J end by 6 bases, with 15 bases between. CDR1 SGHVS and CDR2 FQNEAQ come from the germline V gene. CDR3 length: 15 residues. CDR3 DNA: TGTGCCAGCAGCTTGGTCTCCGGATCGGGTCAGCCCCAGCATTTT. Translated, it gives CASSLVSGSGQPQHF.

In its sample, this clone was seen a few times. This chain uses TRBV4-3 with TRBJ1-5; 9 bases line up with TRBD1. With 5 bases clipped from V and 4 bases from J, the junction kept 6 bases outside the gene matches. Germline V gene sequence: CDR1 LGHNA, CDR2 YSLEER. The CDR3 is made up of 15 amino acids. The CDR3 loop reads CASSLAGTGNQPQHF. CDR3 nucleotides: TGCGCCAGCAGCTTGGCCGGGACAGGGAATCAGCCCCAGCATTTT.

The chain combines TRBV5-1 with TRBJ2-1, with 16 bases that match TRBD2. Trimming removed 4 bases from V and 8 bases from J; junction bases left unmatched: 3. The CDR3 contains 15 residues. Germline CDR1 and CDR2: SGHRS and YFSETQ. The CDR3 region has the DNA TGCGCCAGCAGCCCGGGACTAGCGGGGGGGGATGAGCAGTTCTTC. Translation gives CASSPGLAGGDEQFF.

This clone turned up a few times. Written as DNA, the CDR3 is TGCGCCAGCAGAGGACAGGGGGGCACTGAAGCTTTCTTT. Translated, it gives CASRGQGGTEAFF. The gene calls are TRBV5-1 and TRBJ1-1, with 10 bases identical to TRBD1. The CDR3 length is 13 residues. Germline V gene lookup returns CDR1 SGHRS and CDR2 YFSETQ. The V and J ends lost 5 bases and 4 bases, in that order; junction bases with no gene match: 2.